This T cell receptor (beta chain) emerged from a study of shared clonotypes between healthy human individuals. About this clone: What it binds is not known.

Study-wide findings and caveats: Memory subsets had estimated richness that was generally smaller than that of naive subsets.

This CDR3 spans 16 amino acids. The V end lost 2 bases, the J end lost 0 bases, and 14 bases lay between the germline ends. The germline V gene has CDR1 SGHVS and CDR2 FQNEAQ. Researchers divided each subset's genomic DNA evenly across several immunoSEQ plates. Only in-frame clones appear in the TCRdb table, and some are missing; sequencing was by immunoSEQ multiplex PCR. The sample consists of 1 million to 1.3 million clones, around 78% of them appearing once. The TCR sequence derives from a man aged 18 to 30 in good health. Some clones in this sample may be carry-over from other donors' samples. The source material was memory CD4+ T cells from PBMCs. Described subset: CD45RA-negative fraction. The chain couples TRBV7-8 to TRBJ2-7, with D perhaps matching TRBD2 (5 bases). The CDR3 DNA sequence: TGTGCCAGCAGCTTATCCCGGGGTCTAAGCTCCTACGAGCAGTACTTC. Protein: CASSLSRGLSSYEQYF.